Listed below are T cell receptor beta chains from one sample, sequenced in a study of blood T cell repertoires in COVID-19. Assay: immunoSEQ multiplex PCR; the TCRdb copy retains only in-frame clones and omits some. The table has about 240,000 clones, roughly 90% seen once. What was sequenced was PBMCs or T cells enriched from blood (not recorded which). Source of these receptors: a woman younger than 45 who had recovered from COVID-19. The CDR3 runs from the conserved cysteine through the conserved F or W. D genes are given only for firm matches. A row's size may be missing; if present it is once, few, many or a size class.

TRBV28	.	.	TRBJ1-2	CASSDPQGLGYGYTF
TRBV5-5	.	.	TRBJ1-3	CASSLVQAYLSSGNTIYF
TRBV7-2	.	few	TRBJ2-1	CASSLNGAGTLNEQFF
TRBV7-8	TRBD1	.	TRBJ1-6	CASSWGQGNSPLHF
TRBV24-1	TRBD1	.	TRBJ1-2	CATSEDRVDGYTF
TRBV6-6	.	.	TRBJ2-3	CASSSEGDTQYF
TRBV6-2/TRBV6-3	TRBD2	once	TRBJ2-1	CASRPSGRALNEQFF
TRBV13	.	.	TRBJ1-2	CASSFNRNNYGYTF
TRBV3-1/TRBV3-2	TRBD2	.	TRBJ2-1	CASSSTSGRSYNEQFF
TRBV9	.	.	TRBJ2-3	CASSGLERTDTQYF
TRBV18	TRBD1	.	TRBJ1-2	CASSPDRDPQPGYTF
TRBV7-9	TRBD2	few	TRBJ2-1	CASKLKLGGSYSYNEQFF
TRBV6-5	.	.	TRBJ1-5	CASSLSQVNQPQHF
TRBV2	.	.	TRBJ1-1	CASSEVDEWTEAFF
TRBV28	.	.	TRBJ1-2	CASSRGSTGYTF
TRBV28	.	once	TRBJ1-3	CASSVIRQVSGNTIYF
TRBV7-3	TRBD2	.	TRBJ2-5	CASRSSGSPMKQETQYF
TRBV28	.	.	TRBJ2-7	CASSLSQGSSYEQYF
TRBV13	TRBD1	.	TRBJ2-1	CASSIFYPGQATYNEQFF
TRBV9	TRBD1	.	TRBJ2-5	CASSSFLGTAIETQYF
TRBV11-2	TRBD2	.	TRBJ2-1	CASTQRLAGIYNEQFF
TRBV19	.	.	TRBJ1-1	CASSIIGEFEAFF
TRBV6-2/TRBV6-3	.	.	TRBJ1-1	CASSVLRDTEAFF
TRBV19	.	.	TRBJ1-5	CAGGTGIFSNQPQHF
TRBV24-1	.	.	TRBJ2-5	CATAHRVTETQYF
TRBV5-1	TRBD2	.	TRBJ2-3	CASRTSGYTDTQYF
TRBV24-1	TRBD1	.	TRBJ2-1	CATRDPGQGNEQFF
TRBV9	.	once	TRBJ1-1	CASSYSPNTEAFF
TRBV5-8	.	once	TRBJ1-5	CASSLGPGGFDSNQPQHF
TRBV27	.	.	TRBJ2-1	CASSPRDRDEQFF
TRBV5-1	TRBD1	once	TRBJ1-6	CASSLTGQGDSPLHF
TRBV9	.	.	TRBJ1-6	CASSPEGGNSPLHF
TRBV19	.	.	TRBJ1-1	CASTVGRHPGNTEAFF
TRBV19	TRBD1	.	TRBJ2-5	CASSAGTERETQYF
TRBV28	.	.	TRBJ1-5	CASCQSNQPQHF
TRBV12-3/TRBV12-4	.	once	TRBJ2-7	CASSLTNSYEQYF
TRBV7-3	.	.	TRBJ2-1	CASSSTSIGLQNEQFF
TRBV5-5	TRBD1	.	TRBJ1-3	CASRPIDRGIGNTIYF
TRBV6-2/TRBV6-3	.	.	TRBJ2-4	CASSYYSGTLENIQYF
TRBV27	TRBD1	.	TRBJ2-1	CASSLSDRVGNEQFF
TRBV7-6	TRBD2	.	TRBJ2-1	CASSWGLAAYNEQFF
TRBV11-1	TRBD1	.	TRBJ2-1	CASKERGLNEQFF
TRBV19	TRBD1	.	TRBJ2-5	CASSSRRDRERTQYF
TRBV4-3	TRBD1	.	TRBJ2-3	CASSQDLGGVTDTQYF
TRBV6-5	TRBD2	.	TRBJ2-5	CASSPPGLAATQYF
TRBV28	TRBD2	.	TRBJ2-1	CASSLRLAAPNEQFF
TRBV28	TRBD2	.	TRBJ2-2	CASSFFLAVTGELFF
TRBV29-1	TRBD1	.	TRBJ1-4	CSVDFRDRGKEKLFF
TRBV7-9	.	.	TRBJ2-7	CASSPTREISYEQYF
TRBV3-1/TRBV3-2	TRBD2	few	TRBJ2-7	CASSRGGITYEQYF